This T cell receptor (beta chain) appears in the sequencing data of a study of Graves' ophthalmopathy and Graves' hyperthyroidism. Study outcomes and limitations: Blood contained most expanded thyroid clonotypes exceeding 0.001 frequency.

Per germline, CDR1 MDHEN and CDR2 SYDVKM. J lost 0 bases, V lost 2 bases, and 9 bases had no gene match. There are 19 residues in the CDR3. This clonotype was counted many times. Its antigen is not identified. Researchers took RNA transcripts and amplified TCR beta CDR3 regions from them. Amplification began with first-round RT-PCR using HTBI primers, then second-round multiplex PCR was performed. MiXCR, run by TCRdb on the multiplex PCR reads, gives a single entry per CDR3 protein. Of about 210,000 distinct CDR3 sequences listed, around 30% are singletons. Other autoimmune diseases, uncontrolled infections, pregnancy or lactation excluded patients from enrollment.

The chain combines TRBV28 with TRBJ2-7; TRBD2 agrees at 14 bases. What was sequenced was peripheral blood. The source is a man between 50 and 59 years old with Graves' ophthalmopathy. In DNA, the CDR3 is TGTGCCAGCAGTTTAAGGGGACTAGCGGGAGCCTGGGGCTCCTACGAGCAGTACTTC. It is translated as CASSLRGLAGAWGSYEQYF.